This TCR beta chain was obtained from a study of human T cells and chemical hapten exposure. Findings and caveats of the study: Relative to controls, expanded TCRs formed significantly more large CDR3 similarity clusters. No change in TCRs above 1 in 1000 frequency was produced by DPC sensitization.

TCRdb itself ran the RACE reads through MiXCR, one entry per CDR3 protein. The sample lists some 80,000 distinct CDR3 sequences, 10% occurring once. On this clonotype: Antigen: not known.

Time point indicated: patch test 2, 6 weeks after DPC sensitization. As for treatment: therapeutic diphenylcyclopropenone sensitization with weekly scalp DPC. Each donor was an alopecia patient between 18 and 70 years of age who qualified for DPC. CDR1 is SGHRS and CDR2 is YFSETQ in the germline V gene. The length of the CDR3 is 14 residues. Trimming took off 6 bases at V and 0 bases at J, with 10 bases between the two ends. The material was whole blood, obtained in connection with sensitization to the hapten diphenylcyclopropenone (DPC). This receptor was taken from a woman in her 30s with alopecia areata. Some clones in this sample may be carry-over from other donors' samples. The rearrangement joins TRBV5-1 to TRBJ2-1; the D gene is possibly TRBD2 (6 bases). The CDR3 loop reads CASTAGTSYNEQFF. The CDR3 DNA follows: TGCGCCAGCACCGCGGGGACCTCCTACAATGAGCAGTTCTTC.